This T cell receptor (beta chain) was recovered during a study of OX40 agonist ivuxolimab in advanced cancers. Study at large: The patients received ivuxolimab by intravenous route every 2 weeks at 0.01 to 10 mg/kg. Dose-escalation patients' cancers were hepatocellular carcinoma, melanoma, renal cell or head and neck cancer.

The CDR3 is 16 amino acids. The V gene's germline CDR1 is SGHVS and CDR2 FQNEAQ. V was clipped by 5 bases and J by 5 bases; unmatched bases: 10. No patient had autoimmune disease or received systemic immunosuppression. Repertoires were generated with immunoSEQ multiplex PCR, while TCRdb's copy carries only in-frame clones and drops some. The repertoire includes fewer than 90,000 clones, roughly 88% of them detected once, and about 0.8% sits in the top ten. This TCR was sampled from an adult with an advanced solid tumor such as melanoma, head and neck, liver or kidney cancer. Sequencing used CD4+ or CD8+ T cells sorted from blood, obtained in a trial of the OX40 agonist ivuxolimab. The chain joins TRBV7-8 to TRBJ2-1, with TRBD1 identical over 9 bases. CDR3 amino acids: CASSAHRDRDNNEQFF. The CDR3 DNA reads TGTGCCAGCAGCGCCCACCGGGACAGGGACAACAATGAGCAGTTCTTC.